The 2 T cell receptor beta chains reported below all come from one sample, sequenced in a study of control samples from healthy donors and cancer patients. Using immunoSEQ multiplex PCR, the repertoire was profiled, and TCRdb retains in-frame clones only, with some absent. This table holds some 140,000 clones, roughly 89% found once. The sample was PBMCs. These receptors all stem from a man between 50 and 59 years old with head and neck cancer.

The rearrangement uses TRBV19 and TRBJ1-5; D ambiguous. Germline CDR1 and CDR2: LNHDA and SQIVND (reference sequence). V was pared by 2 bases and J by 9 bases, with 8 bases between. The CDR3 loop spans 12 amino acids. Here the CDR3 reads CASSIPWRPQHF. CDR3 nucleotides: TGTGCCAGTAGTATACCTTGGAGGCCCCAGCATTTT.

V is TRBV10-3 and J is TRBJ1-5; D unresolved. Trimming left V 3 bases short and J 6 bases short, with 12 bases between. CDR3 length: 14 amino acids. CDR1 is ENHRY and CDR2 is SYGVKD in the germline V gene. CDR3 amino acids: CAISDSGVSQPQHF. CDR3 DNA sequence: TGTGCCATCAGTGACTCTGGGGTGAGTCAGCCCCAGCATTTT.